This T cell receptor beta chain was obtained from a study of memory CD4+ T cells and cytomegalovirus serostatus. Whole-study findings and limits: Of about 150 reported CMV TCRbeta sequences, roughly 67 were found in memory CD4+ repertoires. Repertoires predicted CMV serostatus with median bootstrapped AUC of around 0.95.

The method was immunoSEQ multiplex PCR; TCRdb's version includes in-frame clones alone and lacks a portion of them. This sample has tens of thousands of clones, with 82% found just once. The CDR3 loop spans 14 amino acids. V dropped 6 bases and J dropped 3 bases, with 11 bases sitting between them. Germline loops: CDR1 MNHEY, CDR2 SVGAGI. This clone was seen a few times. The antigen is unknown. The sort gate was single viable CD3+CD4+CD8-CD45RO+ cells for memory CD4+ T cells. Serum IgG to CMV pp150, pp28, p38 and p52 defined serostatus. After thawing, CD4+ T cells were positively selected. The gene calls are TRBV6-5 and TRBJ1-4, with D unresolved. The specimen was memory CD4+ T cells from blood. This receptor was taken from an adult in good health and CMV-seronegative. The CDR3 protein is CASSPSTANEKLFF. CDR3 sequence (DNA): TGTGCCAGCAGCCCTTCCACAGCTAATGAAAAACTGTTTTTT.